The clone carrying this T cell receptor beta chain is called medium-sized (0.01 to 0.1%) based on its frequency. The record originates from a study of T cell clusters in autoimmune cytopenias. CDR1 is KGHSH, CDR2 LQKENI, per germline. The CDR3 spans 13 residues. TRB was amplified by touch-down multiplex PCR, primer pools A and B combined. From its re-call of the multiplex PCR reads, TCRdb lists each CDR3 protein once, without DNA. This repertoire includes approximately 6,000 distinct CDR3 sequences. TRB amplification used approximately 250 ng of peripheral blood genomic DNA. This chain uses TRBV18 with TRBJ2-1; absent DNA, TCRdb's TRBD1 call cannot be checked. Sequencing input: peripheral blood. The sequence came from a human donor with an autoimmune cytopenia or autoimmune hepatitis (not recorded which). The CDR3 here is CASSPGGHNEQFF.